The 11 T cell receptor beta chains below all came from one sample that was sequenced in a study of cytomegalovirus exposure and HLA in healthy donors. 60 Vbeta and 13 Jbeta primers were used in PCR. TCRdb's copy holds only in-frame clones and misses some; the assay was immunoSEQ multiplex PCR. The sample gives about 140,000 clones, over 75% of which show up once; 1.2% is in the top ten. What was sequenced was PBMCs. The receptor set was obtained from a female donor in good health and CMV-seronegative.

The genes are TRBV5-6 and TRBJ2-7, with a possible D match to TRBD1 (5 bases). CDR1 is SGHDT and CDR2 is YYEEEE in the germline V gene. With 0 bases removed from V and 0 bases from J, the gap between germline ends came to 10 bases. This CDR3 is 15 amino acids long. The CDR3 nucleotides are TGTGCCAGCAGCTTGGAAGGGGATAACTCCTACGAGCAGTACTTC. This gives the protein CASSLEGDNSYEQYF. Variable domain in full (rest from reference TRBV5-6 and TRBJ2-7): DAGVTQSPTHLIKTRGQQVTLRCSPKSGHDTVSWYQQALGQGPQFIFQYYEEEERQRGNFPDRFSGHQFPNYSSELNVNALLLGDSALYLCASSLEGDNSYEQYFGPGTRLTVT.

The gene calls are TRBV7-2 and TRBJ1-5; D remains unclear. Trimming left V 5 bases short and J 1 base short, with 12 bases between. CDR3 length: 15 amino acids. Germline V gives CDR1 SGHTA, CDR2 FQGNSA. The CDR3 spells CASSIEAGSNQPQHF. The CDR3 region has the DNA TGTGCCAGCAGCATCGAGGCGGGGAGCAATCAGCCCCAGCATTTT. The full variable domain, with the rest looked up from reference TRBV7-2 and TRBJ1-5, is GAGVSQSPSNKVTEKGKDVELRCDPISGHTALYWYRQSLGQGLEFLIYFQGNSAPDKSGLPSDRFSAERTGGSVSTLTIQRTQQEDSAVYLCASSIEAGSNQPQHFGDGTRLSIL.

The V call is TRBV6-1, the J call TRBJ2-3; TRBD2 might be the D (6 bases). The CDR3 contains 19 residues. Trimming cost V 0 bases and J 0 bases, with 19 bases left between them. Germline V CDR1 and CDR2: MNHNS, SASEGT. The CDR3 sequence is CASSEAFGGTFSSTDTQYF. In DNA form, the CDR3 reads TGTGCCAGCAGTGAAGCGTTCGGGGGAACCTTTTCTAGCACAGATACGCAGTATTTT.

The V and J genes are TRBV10-3 and TRBJ2-3; D is perhaps TRBD2 (5 bases). V lost 4 bases, J lost 2 bases, and 10 bases lay in between. Germline CDR1 is ENHRY and CDR2 is SYGVKD. This CDR3 is built from 14 residues. The CDR3 DNA sequence: TGTGCCATCAGTGCTAGGGAGTTCACAGATACGCAGTATTTT. Translating gives CAISAREFTDTQYF.

The chain employs TRBV2 and TRBJ1-5; D might be TRBD1 (5 bases). With 7 bases removed from V and 4 bases from J, the gap between germline ends came to 17 bases. The CDR3 is 15 residues long. In germline, CDR1 is SNHLY, CDR2 FYNNEI. For the CDR3, the DNA is TGTGCCAGCAATTCCCAGGGAGGTCCTAATCAGCCCCAGCATTTT. Protein: CASNSQGGPNQPQHF. The variable domain in full, completed from reference TRBV2 and TRBJ1-5, reads EPEVTQTPSHQVTQMGQEVILRCVPISNHLYFYWYRQILGQKVEFLVSFYNNEISEKSEIFDDQFSVERPDGSNFTLKIRSTKLEDSAMYFCASNSQGGPNQPQHFGDGTRLSIL.

The chain couples TRBV7-8 to TRBJ1-2; the D is unclear. Trimming took 1 base from V and 1 from J, leaving 7 bases between them. CDR3 size: 14 residues. Germline V gives CDR1 SGHVS, CDR2 FQNEAQ. The CDR3 is CASSLEQLNYGYTF. CDR3 coding DNA: TGTGCCAGCAGCTTAGAACAGCTTAACTATGGCTACACCTTC.

The rearrangement links TRBV28 to TRBJ2-3, with 7 positions matching TRBD1. The V segment lost 1 base and the J segment 2 bases; nucleotides outside the gene matches: 9. The length of the CDR3 is 17 residues. The germline CDR1 and CDR2 sequences are MDHEN and SYDVKM. The CDR3 reads CASSLFQFGTDTDTQYF. As DNA, the CDR3 is TGTGCCAGCAGTTTATTTCAATTTGGGACAGACACAGATACGCAGTATTTT.

A word on this clone: An end of the junction differs from the germline gene, which may be a read error. The chain is built from TRBV13 and TRBJ2-7; TRBD1 is a possible D gene (6 bases). Germline V lookup: CDR1 PRHDT, CDR2 FYEKMQ (reference sequence). The CDR3 runs to 14 residues. The CDR3 loop reads CASTLGGSAYEQYF. In DNA form, the CDR3 reads TGTGCCAGCACCTTAGGGGGTAGCGCCTACGAGCAGTACTTC.

This chain connects TRBV2 to TRBJ2-3; 8 nucleotides align to TRBD2. Germline V gene data show CDR1 as SNHLY and CDR2 as FYNNEI. With 8 bases clipped from V and 4 bases from J, the junction kept 11 bases outside the gene matches. The CDR3 length is 15 residues. The CDR3, as DNA: TGTGCCAGCTCACTAGGAGCGGGAGCAGCAGATACGCAGTATTTT. Protein: CASSLGAGAADTQYF.

This clone showed up just once. The genes are TRBV6-5 and TRBJ1-2; a possible D gene is TRBD1 (6 bases). This CDR3 has 15 residues. Germline CDR1 and CDR2: MNHEY and SVGAGI. The V and J ends lost 0 bases and 8 bases respectively, with 16 bases between them. The DNA of the CDR3 is TGTGCCAGCAGTTACTCGGTGGTGCAGGGGTGGGGCTACACCTTC. Its protein product is CASSYSVVQGWGYTF.

V is TRBV5-1 and J is TRBJ2-7, with TRBD1 matching 9 bases. V lost 7 bases, J lost 2 bases, and 7 bases stayed unmatched. Germline lookup yields CDR1 SGHRS and CDR2 YFSETQ. The CDR3 runs 14 residues. The CDR3 here is CASGVGTGTYEQYF. The CDR3 DNA reads as TGCGCCAGCGGCGTTGGGACAGGGACCTACGAGCAGTACTTC.